This TCR beta chain appears in the sequencing data of a study of T cell responses to AZD1222 COVID-19 vaccine (dated by TCRdb to the early 2020s). Concerning the study at large: AZD1222 recipients whose second dose came at about 4 weeks and those whose second dose came at about 12 weeks were combined into one group, since spike-specific TCR depth and breadth did not differ between the two schedules. Trial participants were enrolled into age subgroups of 18-55, 56-69 and 70-plus years, which contained about 150, 28 and 57 TCR-sequenced participants, respectively. TCR sequencing was performed for about 240 trial participants, of whom 200 to 210 were given two doses of AZD1222 and some 26 were given two doses of MenACWY control vaccine. The study at large found these results: Most participants were white British and females outnumbered males, and the authors suggested that clonal diversity may have been underestimated. Nearly half of unique spike-specific TCRs reportedly recognized epitopes outside regions mutated in the B.1.351 and B.1.1.7 variants. In the small 56-69-year group, the increase in depth fell short of significance, most likely because of low power. No day 14 peak-response samples were available, so repertoires were characterized only after the peak T cell response. Vaccine-associated CD4 TCRs spanned the whole spike protein, with dominant responses in regions 160-218 and 743-854. Conclusions about previously exposed vaccinees were limited because only six or seven AZD1222 recipients were SARS-CoV-2 seropositive at baseline. A significant rise in spike-specific TCR breadth and depth was observed after two AZD1222 doses relative to day 0 and relative to MenACWY recipients.

The CDR3 regions of human TCRbeta chains were analyzed by immunosequencing. On the authors' methods: TCRs in the repertoires were compared against a reference library of SARS-CoV-2-specific TCRs that had been generated with the MIRA antigen-specificity platform. Breadth was defined as the fraction of unique TCRs that were SARS-CoV-2-associated, and depth was defined as the fraction of total T cells that were SARS-CoV-2-associated. Using the MIRA data, each spike-specific TCR was assigned both to the spike region to which the TCR was reactive and to a CD4 or CD8 class. Log10-transformed breadth and depth values were compared by one-way ANOVA with Sidak's multiple comparisons tests. Here the immuneACCESS table is served through TCRdb, limited to in-frame sequences with V and J called. Missing clones are a known gap in these copies; in checked studies unresolved V genes cover under half, and the rest lacks a known reason. V and J calls and clone size follow that table, whereas D and trimming were derived from the DNA. The sample table records 80,000 or so clones; 70% to 85% of these occur just once. Together, the top ten hold 2.5% to 3% of the sample.

The germline ends are 14 bases apart after V is trimmed by 5 bases and J by 10 bases. Taken from cysteine to phenylalanine, the CDR3 has 12 residues. Here the CDR3 DNA is all that survives: 36 bases in frame from base 1. As for this clone: Its recognized antigen is unknown. Per-nucleotide qualities are absent, and no much larger clonotype sits a single base away.

What the time point label conveys for this sample: baseline before first vaccination. Samples from vaccinated people were obtained from the UK trials COV001 and COV002, which included a single-blind randomized controlled phase 2/3 trial of AZD1222 (ChAdOx1 nCoV-19) in healthy adults. For TCRbeta chain sequencing, PBMC samples were collected from trial participants at day 0 and at day 28 after the second dose. This clonotype originated in an adult in good health. The input for sequencing was peripheral blood, taken on day 0 of AZD1222 vaccination. The rearranged chain carries TRBV12-3 or TRBV12-4 and TRBJ1-1, with TRBD1 tentatively as D gene (5 bases match). The CDR3 region: CASSPMGGVAFF. The bases read TGTGCCAGCAGTCCAATGGGGGGGGTAGCTTTCTTT.